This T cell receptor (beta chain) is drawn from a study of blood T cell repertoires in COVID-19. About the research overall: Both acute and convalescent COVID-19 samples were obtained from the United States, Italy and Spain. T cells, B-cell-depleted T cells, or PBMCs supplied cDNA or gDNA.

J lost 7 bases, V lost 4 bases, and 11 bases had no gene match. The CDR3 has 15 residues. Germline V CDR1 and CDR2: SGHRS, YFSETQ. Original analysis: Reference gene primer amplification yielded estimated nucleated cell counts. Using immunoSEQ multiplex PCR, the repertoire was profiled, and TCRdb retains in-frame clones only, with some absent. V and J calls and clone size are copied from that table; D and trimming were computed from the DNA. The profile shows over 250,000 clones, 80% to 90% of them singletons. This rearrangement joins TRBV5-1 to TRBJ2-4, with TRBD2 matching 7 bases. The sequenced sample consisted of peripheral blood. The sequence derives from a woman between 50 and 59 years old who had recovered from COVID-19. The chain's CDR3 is CASSPGGGRRNIQYF. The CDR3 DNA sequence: TGCGCCAGCAGCCCGGGGGGTGGGCGACGGAACATTCAGTACTTC.